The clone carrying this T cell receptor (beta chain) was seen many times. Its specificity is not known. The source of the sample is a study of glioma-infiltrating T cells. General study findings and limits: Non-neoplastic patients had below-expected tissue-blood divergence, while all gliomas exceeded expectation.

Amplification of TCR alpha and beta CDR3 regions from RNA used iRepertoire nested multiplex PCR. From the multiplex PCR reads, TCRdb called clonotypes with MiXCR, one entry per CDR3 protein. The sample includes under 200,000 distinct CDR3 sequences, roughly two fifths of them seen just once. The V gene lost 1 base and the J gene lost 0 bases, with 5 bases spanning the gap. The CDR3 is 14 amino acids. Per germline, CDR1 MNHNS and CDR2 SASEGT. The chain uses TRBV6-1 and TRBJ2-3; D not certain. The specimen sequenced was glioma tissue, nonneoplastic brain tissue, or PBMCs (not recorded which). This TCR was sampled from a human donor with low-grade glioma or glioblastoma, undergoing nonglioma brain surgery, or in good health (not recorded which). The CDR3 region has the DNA TGTGCCAGCAGTGAAGTCCCCAGCACAGATACGCAGTATTTT. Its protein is CASSEVPSTDTQYF.